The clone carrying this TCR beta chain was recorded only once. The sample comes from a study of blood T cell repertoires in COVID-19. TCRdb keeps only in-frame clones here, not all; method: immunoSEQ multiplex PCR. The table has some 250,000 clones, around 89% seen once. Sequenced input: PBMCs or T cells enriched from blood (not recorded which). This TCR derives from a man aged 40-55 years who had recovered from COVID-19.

The CDR3 DNA follows: TGTGCCAGCAGCTTAGATAGGGGGAAAGGCTCAACGGGCGGCTACACCTTC. This encodes CASSLDRGKGSTGGYTF. V is TRBV7-2 and J is TRBJ1-2; D is perhaps TRBD1 (6 bases). The V end lost 1 base, the J end lost 8 bases, and 23 bases lay between the germline ends. The CDR3 loop spans 17 amino acids. From germline, CDR1 is SGHTA and CDR2 FQGNSA.